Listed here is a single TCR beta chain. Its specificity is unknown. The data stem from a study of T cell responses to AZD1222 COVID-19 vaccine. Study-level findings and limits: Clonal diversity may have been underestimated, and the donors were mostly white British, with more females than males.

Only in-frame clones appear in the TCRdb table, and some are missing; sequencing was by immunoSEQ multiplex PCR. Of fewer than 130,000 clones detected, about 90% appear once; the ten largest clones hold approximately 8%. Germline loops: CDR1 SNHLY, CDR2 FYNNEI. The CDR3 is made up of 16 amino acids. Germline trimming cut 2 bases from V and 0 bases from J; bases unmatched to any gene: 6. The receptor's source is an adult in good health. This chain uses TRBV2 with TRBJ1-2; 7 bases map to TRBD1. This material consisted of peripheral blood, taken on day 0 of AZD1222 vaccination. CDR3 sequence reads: CASSESGDRTNYGYTF. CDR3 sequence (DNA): TGTGCCAGCAGTGAATCGGGGGACAGAACTAACTATGGCTACACCTTC.